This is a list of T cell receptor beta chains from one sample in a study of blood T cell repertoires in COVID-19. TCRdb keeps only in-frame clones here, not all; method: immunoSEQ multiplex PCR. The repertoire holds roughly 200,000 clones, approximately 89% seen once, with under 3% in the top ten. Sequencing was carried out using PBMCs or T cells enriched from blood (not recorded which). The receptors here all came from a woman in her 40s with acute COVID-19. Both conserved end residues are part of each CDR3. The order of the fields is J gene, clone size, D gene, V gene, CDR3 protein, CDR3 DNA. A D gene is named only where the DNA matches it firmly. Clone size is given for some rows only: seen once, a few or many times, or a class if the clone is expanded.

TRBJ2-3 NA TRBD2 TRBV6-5 CASTGLAANRDTQYF TGTGCCAGCACGGGACTAGCGGCTAATCGAGATACGCAGTATTTT
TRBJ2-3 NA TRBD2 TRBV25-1 CASSAVAGGPDTQYF TGTGCCAGCAGTGCAGTAGCGGGGGGGCCAGATACGCAGTATTTT
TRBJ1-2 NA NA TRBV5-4 CASSSVLDYGYTF TGTGCCAGCAGCTCGGTTTTGGACTATGGCTACACCTTC
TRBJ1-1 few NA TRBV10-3 CAISGAFGRNTEAFF TGTGCCATCAGTGGGGCTTTTGGGAGGAACACTGAAGCTTTCTTT
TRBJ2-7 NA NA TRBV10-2 CASSDYYEQYF TGCGCCAGCAGTGATTACTACGAGCAGTACTTC
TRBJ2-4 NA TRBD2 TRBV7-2 CASSPRTSGRAGQYIQYF TGTGCCAGCAGCCCGCGGACTAGCGGGAGGGCGGGTCAGTACATTCAGTACTTC
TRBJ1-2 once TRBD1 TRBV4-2 CASSPRAPGQGYYGYTF TGTGCCAGCAGCCCTCGTGCCCCGGGACAGGGATACTATGGCTACACCTTC
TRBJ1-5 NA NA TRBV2 CASSPGHRRISNQPQHF TGTGCCAGCAGTCCGGGACACAGACGGATTAGCAATCAGCCCCAGCATTTT
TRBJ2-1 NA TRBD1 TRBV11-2 CASSLAQGDYNEQFF TGTGCCAGCAGCTTAGCTCAGGGGGATTACAATGAGCAGTTCTTC
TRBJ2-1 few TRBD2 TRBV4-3 CASSQVDTGRGEQFF TGCGCCAGCAGCCAAGTAGATACCGGGAGGGGTGAGCAGTTCTTC
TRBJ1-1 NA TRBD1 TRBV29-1 CSVEGRTGGEKEAFF TGCAGCGTTGAAGGCAGGACAGGGGGCGAAAAAGAAGCTTTCTTT
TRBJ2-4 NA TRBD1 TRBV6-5 CASSPDRGPNIQYF TGTGCCAGCAGTCCGGACAGGGGGCCGAACATTCAGTACTTC
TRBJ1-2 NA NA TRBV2 CASGDGGGYGYTF TGTGCCAGCGGGGACGGGGGGGGCTATGGCTACACCTTC
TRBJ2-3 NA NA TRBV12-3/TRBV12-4 CASSPPGADTQYF TGTGCCAGCAGCCCACCGGGAGCAGATACGCAGTATTTT
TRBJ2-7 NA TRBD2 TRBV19 CASSASGNSYEQYF TGTGCCAGTAGTGCTAGCGGAAACTCCTACGAGCAGTACTTC
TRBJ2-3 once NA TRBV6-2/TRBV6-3 CASSPHQLAGGDTQYF TGTGCCAGCAGCCCTCACCAACTAGCTGGGGGGGATACGCAGTATTTT
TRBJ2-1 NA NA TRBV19 CASSPEPLYNEQFF TGTGCCAGTAGTCCTGAGCCCCTTTACAATGAGCAGTTCTTC